The rows below give T cell receptor beta chains drawn from one sample of a study of blood T cell repertoires in COVID-19. Assay used: immunoSEQ multiplex PCR; TCRdb lists only in-frame clones, some missing. The table lists roughly 70,000 clones, approximately 90% of them singletons. The sample consisted of peripheral blood. These receptors all come from a man aged 65-85 years with active COVID-19. Each CDR3 is given with its conserved first and last residue. A D gene is named only where the DNA matches it firmly. The size entry is marked missing in some rows and otherwise reads once, few, many or a size class.

j_gene	d_gene	v_gene	abundance	CDR3nt	CDR3aa
TRBJ2-2	TRBD1	TRBV5-6	-	TGTGCCAGCAGCTGGGGGACAGGCATGGGGACCGGGGAGCTGTTTTTT	CASSWGTGMGTGELFF
TRBJ2-7	TRBD2	TRBV7-9	once	TGTGCCAGCAGCTTAGGCGGGAGGGTCTACGAGCAGTACTTC	CASSLGGRVYEQYF
TRBJ1-2	TRBD1	TRBV9	-	TGTGCCAGCAGCGCACGACAGGGTTCAGGGGGCTACACCTTC	CASSARQGSGGYTF
TRBJ2-7	TRBD1	TRBV24-1	-	TGTGCCACCAGTGATTTTGGGACAGGGGCCTACGAGCAGTACTTC	CATSDFGTGAYEQYF
TRBJ1-1	TRBD1	TRBV12-5	once	TGTGCTAGTGGCCCTGTCGAGACAGGGGGCGGGAACACTGAAGCTTTCTTT	CASGPVETGGGNTEAFF
TRBJ2-7	-	TRBV6-2/TRBV6-3	-	TGTGCCAGCAGCCCACTAGGACCCGCCTACGAGCAGTACTTC	CASSPLGPAYEQYF
TRBJ2-7	TRBD1	TRBV24-1	-	TGTGCCACCAGTGACCCCGGGACAGGGGGCGGGTACGAGCAGTACTTC	CATSDPGTGGGYEQYF
TRBJ2-1	-	TRBV7-9	-	TGTGCCAGCAGCTTAGAGGGCGCGGGGTGGCAGTTCTTC	CASSLEGAGWQFF
TRBJ2-5	-	TRBV19	-	TGTGCCAGTAGTATAGGACAGGATCAAGAGACCCAGTACTTC	CASSIGQDQETQYF
TRBJ2-3	-	TRBV7-3	-	TGTGCCAGCAGCCAGGGGTGGAGCTACACAGATACGCAGTATTTT	CASSQGWSYTDTQYF
TRBJ2-7	-	TRBV5-5	-	TGTGCCAGCAGCACCGGCGGGGCTCACTACGAGCAGTACTTC	CASSTGGAHYEQYF
TRBJ1-2	-	TRBV18	-	TGTGCCAGCTCACCAGGGGGCCAGACTGGCTACACCTTC	CASSPGGQTGYTF
TRBJ2-3	-	TRBV5-6	-	TGTGCCAGCAGCCAACCGGGGGGCGGGGATACGCAGTATTTT	CASSQPGGGDTQYF
TRBJ2-1	-	TRBV5-1	-	TGCGCCAGCAGCTCCACTAGCCCCAGCTCCTACAATGAGCAGTTCTTC	CASSSTSPSSYNEQFF
TRBJ2-5	TRBD2	TRBV11-3	-	TGTGCCAGCAGCTTACGCGGGACTAGCGAGATCCAAGAGACCCAGTACTTC	CASSLRGTSEIQETQYF
TRBJ2-7	TRBD1	TRBV6-5	once	TGTGCCAGCGGGACAGGTTCTCTCTACGAGCAGTACTTC	CASGTGSLYEQYF
TRBJ2-5	TRBD2	TRBV6-5	-	TGTGCCAGCAGTTACCCCTCCTGGGGGGGGCAAGAGACCCAGTACTTC	CASSYPSWGGQETQYF
TRBJ2-7	TRBD2	TRBV10-3	-	TGTGCCATCAGTGAGCCTGGGGGGGACTCCTACGAGCAGTACTTC	CAISEPGGDSYEQYF
TRBJ2-5	TRBD2	TRBV11-1	-	TGTGCCAGCAGCCCCACTGGACTAGCCCAAGAGACCCAGTACTTC	CASSPTGLAQETQYF
TRBJ2-2	TRBD2	TRBV18	once	TGTGCCAGCTCACCACCGGGACTAGCGGCCCCGGGGGAGCTGTTTTTT	CASSPPGLAAPGELFF
TRBJ1-3	-	TRBV30	-	TGTGCCTGGAGTGGAGGTGGGGCGGGAAACACCATATATTTT	CAWSGGGAGNTIYF
TRBJ1-6	TRBD1	TRBV3-1/TRBV3-2	-	TGTGCCAGCAGCCTGCATACAGGGGGGAATTCACCCCTCCACTTT	CASSLHTGGNSPLHF
TRBJ2-3	TRBD2	TRBV24-1	-	TGTGCCACCAGTGATCGGGGACTAGCGGGAGGGGATACGCAGTATTTT	CATSDRGLAGGDTQYF
TRBJ2-5	-	TRBV6-5	-	TGTGCCAGCAGTCCCCTAAGGGGGGAGACCCAGTACTTC	CASSPLRGETQYF
TRBJ2-1	-	TRBV19	-	TGTGCCAGTAGCCCTCAAGGCGCGGGGAATGAGCAGTTCTTC	CASSPQGAGNEQFF
TRBJ1-1	TRBD1	TRBV4-3	-	TGCGCCAGCAGCCAAACCCCCCTCGGAGACAGGGACACTGAAGCTTTCTTT	CASSQTPLGDRDTEAFF
TRBJ2-7	-	TRBV2	-	TGTGCCAGCCTCCCAGGGGGGCTCTACGAGCAGTACTTC	CASLPGGLYEQYF
TRBJ2-7	-	TRBV29-1	once	TGCAGCGTTTCTCAGGGGCCCTCCTACGAGCAGTACTTC	CSVSQGPSYEQYF
TRBJ1-1	TRBD1	TRBV4-1	-	TGCGCCAGCAGCCAATGGGGGACAGGGGCGCGCACTGAAGCTTTCTTT	CASSQWGTGARTEAFF
TRBJ2-7	-	TRBV27	-	TGTGCCAGCAGCGGAGACAGGTCCTCCTACGAGCAGTACTTC	CASSGDRSSYEQYF
TRBJ2-1	-	TRBV28	-	TGTGCCAGCAGTCCCCCAGCAGGAGGGCCGCGGAATGAGCAGTTCTTC	CASSPPAGGPRNEQFF
TRBJ2-3	-	TRBV21-1	-	TGTGCCAGCAGCAAAAAAGTACCGCCCCGTGGGGGCGGCACAGATACGCAGTATTTT	CASSKKVPPRGGGTDTQYF
TRBJ1-5	-	TRBV15	few	TGTGCCACCTCTTTGACAGTCTATAGCAATCAGCCCCAGCATTTT	CATSLTVYSNQPQHF
TRBJ2-3	TRBD2	TRBV4-1	-	TGCGCCAGCAGCCCCAGCGGGACTAGCGGGAGCGCAGATACGCAGTATTTT	CASSPSGTSGSADTQYF
TRBJ1-3	TRBD1	TRBV28	-	TGTGCCAGCAGCCTCACAGGGGTTGCTGGAAACACCATATATTTT	CASSLTGVAGNTIYF
TRBJ2-1	TRBD2	TRBV9	-	TGTGCCAGCAGCGTAGCCGGGAGGGCCAATGAGCAGTTCTTC	CASSVAGRANEQFF
TRBJ1-4	-	TRBV11-3	-	TGTGCCAGCAGCTTAGACCCCGGGTCTAATGAAAAACTGTTTTTT	CASSLDPGSNEKLFF
TRBJ2-7	TRBD2	TRBV28	-	TGTGCCAGCAGTCCAAACTTGGGACTAGCGGCCTCCTACGAGCAGTACTTC	CASSPNLGLAASYEQYF
TRBJ2-2	-	TRBV6-4	-	TGTGCCAGCAGTGAAGTTCCGGCCGGGGAGCTGTTTTTT	CASSEVPAGELFF
TRBJ2-1	TRBD2	TRBV7-6	-	TGTGCCAGCAGCCCATTGACCGGACTAGCGGGATACAATGAGCAGTTCTTC	CASSPLTGLAGYNEQFF
TRBJ2-5	-	TRBV15	-	TGTGCCACCAGCAGAGATCTCTTGGGCGGGGCCCAAGAGACCCAGTACTTC	CATSRDLLGGAQETQYF
TRBJ2-1	TRBD2	TRBV11-2	-	TGTGCCAGCAGCTTAGCCCTGGGGGGGAAGGCGGGTGAGCAGTTCTTC	CASSLALGGKAGEQFF
TRBJ1-1	-	TRBV6-5	-	TGTGCCAGCAGTTACGGTGCAAGGGGCACTGAAGCTTTCTTT	CASSYGARGTEAFF
TRBJ1-2	-	TRBV25-1	-	TGTGCCAGCAGTGCGGGGGGGGCCCCACATACCTATGGCTACACCTTC	CASSAGGAPHTYGYTF
TRBJ2-1	-	TRBV5-4	-	TGTGCCAGCAGCTTGGTCCCCACAGGGAGCTCCTACAATGAGCAGTTCTTC	CASSLVPTGSSYNEQFF
TRBJ2-3	-	TRBV15	once	TGTGCCACCAGCGGCCTCAGCAGGGCAGATACGCAGTATTTT	CATSGLSRADTQYF